The T cell receptor (beta chain) described here comes from a study of T cell responses to AZD1222 COVID-19 vaccine. CDR1 SGHVS and CDR2 FQNEAQ come from the germline V gene. V was pared by 5 bases and J by 5 bases, with 9 bases of the junction left unmatched. This CDR3 comprises 15 residues. As regards this clone: Its antigen is as yet unknown.

Sequencing was performed with immunoSEQ multiplex PCR; in TCRdb, only in-frame clones are kept and a portion is missing. The sample consists of over 95,000 clones, 85% to 90% of them appearing once. Findings and caveats of the study: Vaccine-associated CD4 TCRs ranged over spike, dominating at 160-218 and 743-854. Repertoire collection took place solely once the T cell response had peaked. Only five to seven individuals given AZD1222 were seropositive at baseline.

V usage is TRBV7-8 and J usage is TRBJ2-7, with 10 bases lining up with TRBD1. This material consisted of peripheral blood, taken on day 0 of AZD1222 vaccination. This TCR was recovered from an adult in good health. CDR3 loop: CASSTLTGGFNEQYF. In DNA, the CDR3 is TGTGCCAGCAGCACCTTGACAGGGGGCTTCAACGAGCAGTACTTC. The full variable domain, with the rest looked up from reference TRBV7-8 and TRBJ2-7, is GAGVSQSPRYKVAKRGQDVALRCDPISGHVSLFWYQQALGQGPEFLTYFQNEAQLDKSGLPSDRFFAERPEGSVSTLKIQRTQQEDSAVYLCASSTLTGGFNEQYFGPGTRLTVT.